This TCR beta chain was identified during a study of T-cell memory formation after mild COVID-19. Via MiXCR, TCRdb re-called the 5' RACE reads, giving one row per CDR3 protein. The profile covers 110,000 to 150,000 distinct CDR3 sequences, with approximately 25% appearing a single time and around 22% taken by the ten largest. V was trimmed by 5 bases and J by 4 bases, leaving 11 bases between them. The CDR3 has 13 amino acids. Germline CDR1 is LGHNA and CDR2 is YSLEER. Study outcomes and limitations: For second-wave clones that peaked at day 37, SARS-CoV-2 specificity went unverified. That cross-reactive memory joined was suggested by some responding clones appearing in pre-infection memory. Among contracting clones, CD4+ were mainly CM/EM and CD8+ enriched in EMRA.

This clonotype was seen only a few times. Its antigen is not known. The sample consisted of PBMCs or a T cell subset sorted from them (not recorded which). This TCR came from an adult woman who had mild COVID-19 (a few samples of this study predate the infection). Cell type and time point are not known. The chain links TRBV4-3 to TRBJ1-1; D possibly corresponds to TRBD1 (6 bases). The CDR3 coding sequence is TGCGCCAGCAGCGCAGGGGCATCCACTGAAGCTTTCTTT. Amino acid sequence: CASSAGASTEAFF.